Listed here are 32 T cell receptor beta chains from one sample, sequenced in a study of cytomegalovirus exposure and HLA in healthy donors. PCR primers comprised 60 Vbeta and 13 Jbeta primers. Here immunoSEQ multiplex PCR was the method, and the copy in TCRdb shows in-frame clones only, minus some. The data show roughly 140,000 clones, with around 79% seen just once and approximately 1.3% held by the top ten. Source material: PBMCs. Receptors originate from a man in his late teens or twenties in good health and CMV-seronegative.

The CDR3 nucleotides are TGTGCCAGCTCACCAACGGGACAGGCTGACCAAGAGACCCAGTACTTC. Translating gives CASSPTGQADQETQYF. J is TRBJ2-5 and V is TRBV18; TRBD1 matches 8 bases. This CDR3 spans 16 amino acids. Trimming cost V 2 bases and J 0 bases; bases outside gene matches: 5. Germline assignment: CDR1 KGHSH and CDR2 LQKENI.

The CDR3 nucleotides are TGCGCCAGCAGCTTGGCAACCGGGAGGGAGGATGAGCAGTTCTTC. The encoded protein is CASSLATGREDEQFF. The rearrangement links TRBV5-1 to TRBJ2-1, with 8 positions matching TRBD2. CDR1 is SGHRS, CDR2 YFSETQ, per germline. The CDR3 is 15 amino acids. After removal of 0 bases from V and 8 bases from J, the junction contained 7 bases not matched to a gene.

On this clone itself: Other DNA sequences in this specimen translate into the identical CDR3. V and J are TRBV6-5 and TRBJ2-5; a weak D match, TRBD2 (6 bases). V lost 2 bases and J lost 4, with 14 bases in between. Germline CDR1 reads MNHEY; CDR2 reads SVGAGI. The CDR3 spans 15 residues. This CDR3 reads CASSYGGQGRETQYF. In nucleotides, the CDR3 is TGTGCCAGCAGTTACGGAGGGCAGGGACGAGAGACCCAGTACTTC.

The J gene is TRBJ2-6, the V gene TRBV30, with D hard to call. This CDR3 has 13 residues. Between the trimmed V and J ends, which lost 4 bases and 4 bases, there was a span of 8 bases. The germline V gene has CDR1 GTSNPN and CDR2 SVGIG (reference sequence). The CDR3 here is CAWTSLGANVLTF. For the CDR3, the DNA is TGTGCCTGGACCTCCTTGGGGGCCAACGTCCTGACTTTC. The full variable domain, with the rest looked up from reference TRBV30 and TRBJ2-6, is SQTIHQWPATLVQPVGSPLSLECTVEGTSNPNLYWYRQAAGRGLQLLFYSVGIGQISSEVPQNLSASRPQDRQFILSSKKLLLSDSGFYLCAWTSLGANVLTFGAGSRLTVL.

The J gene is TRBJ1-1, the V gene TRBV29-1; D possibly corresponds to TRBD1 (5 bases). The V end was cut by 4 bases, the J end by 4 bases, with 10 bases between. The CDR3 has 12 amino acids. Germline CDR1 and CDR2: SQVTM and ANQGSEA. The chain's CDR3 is CSVVGQGTEAFF. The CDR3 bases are TGCAGCGTTGTGGGGCAGGGCACTGAAGCTTTCTTT.

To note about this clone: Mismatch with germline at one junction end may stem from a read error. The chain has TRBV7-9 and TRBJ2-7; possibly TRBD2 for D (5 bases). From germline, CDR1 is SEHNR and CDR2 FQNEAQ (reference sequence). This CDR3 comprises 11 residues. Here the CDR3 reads CSSSLAREQYF. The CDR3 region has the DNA TGTTCCAGCAGCTTAGCGCGAGAGCAGTACTTC.

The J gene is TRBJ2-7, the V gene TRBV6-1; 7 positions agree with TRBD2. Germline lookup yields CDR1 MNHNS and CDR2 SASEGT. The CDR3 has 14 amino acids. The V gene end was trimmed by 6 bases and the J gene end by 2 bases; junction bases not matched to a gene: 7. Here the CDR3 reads CASSPPSGTYEQYF. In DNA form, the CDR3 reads TGTGCCAGCAGCCCCCCTAGCGGTACCTACGAGCAGTACTTC.

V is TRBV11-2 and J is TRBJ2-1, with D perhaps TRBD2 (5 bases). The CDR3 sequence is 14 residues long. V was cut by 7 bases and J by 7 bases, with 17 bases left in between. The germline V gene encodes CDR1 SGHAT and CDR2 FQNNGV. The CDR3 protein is CASTTQASGNEQFF. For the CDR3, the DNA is TGTGCCAGCACCACCCAGGCTTCGGGGAATGAGCAGTTCTTC. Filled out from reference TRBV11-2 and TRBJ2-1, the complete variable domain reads EAGVAQSPRYKIIEKRQSVAFWCNPISGHATLYWYQQILGQGPKLLIQFQNNGVVDDSQLPKDRFSAERLKGVDSTLKIQPAKLEDSAVYLCASTTQASGNEQFFGPGTRLTVL.

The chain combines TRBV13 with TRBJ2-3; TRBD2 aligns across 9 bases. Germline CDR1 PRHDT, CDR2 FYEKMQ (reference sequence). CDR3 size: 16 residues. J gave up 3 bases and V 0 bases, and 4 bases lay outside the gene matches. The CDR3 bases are TGTGCCAGCAGCTTAGGGGGGACTAGCTTGACAGATACGCAGTATTTT. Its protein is CASSLGGTSLTDTQYF.

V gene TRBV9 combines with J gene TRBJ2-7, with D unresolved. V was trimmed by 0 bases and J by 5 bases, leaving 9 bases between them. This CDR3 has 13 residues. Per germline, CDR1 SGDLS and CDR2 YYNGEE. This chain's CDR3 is CASSVGERNEQYF. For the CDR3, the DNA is TGTGCCAGCAGCGTAGGAGAGAGGAACGAGCAGTACTTC.

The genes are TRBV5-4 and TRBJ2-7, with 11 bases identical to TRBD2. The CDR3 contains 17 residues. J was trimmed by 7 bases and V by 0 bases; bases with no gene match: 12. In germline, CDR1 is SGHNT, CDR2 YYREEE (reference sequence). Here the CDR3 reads CASSLASGTSGVLEQYF. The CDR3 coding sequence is TGTGCCAGCAGCTTGGCCTCGGGGACTAGCGGAGTGCTTGAGCAGTACTTC. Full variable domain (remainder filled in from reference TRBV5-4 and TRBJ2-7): ETGVTQSPTHLIKTRGQQVTLRCSSQSGHNTVSWYQQALGQGPQFIFQYYREEENGRGNFPPRFSGLQFPNYSSELNVNALELDDSALYLCASSLASGTSGVLEQYFGPGTRLTVT.

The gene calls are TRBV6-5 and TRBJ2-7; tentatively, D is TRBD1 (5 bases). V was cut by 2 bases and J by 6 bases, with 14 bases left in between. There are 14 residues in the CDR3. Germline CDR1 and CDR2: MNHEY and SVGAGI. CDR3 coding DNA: TGTGCCAGCAGTTACCGTCCAAGGGGTGGCGAGCAGTACTTC. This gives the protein CASSYRPRGGEQYF.

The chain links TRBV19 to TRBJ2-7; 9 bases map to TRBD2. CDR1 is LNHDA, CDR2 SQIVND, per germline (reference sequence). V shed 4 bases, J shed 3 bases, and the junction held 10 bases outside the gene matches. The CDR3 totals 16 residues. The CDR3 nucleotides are TGTGCCAGTAGTACCCAAGCGGGAGCGGGGGGCTACGAGCAGTACTTC. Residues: CASSTQAGAGGYEQYF.

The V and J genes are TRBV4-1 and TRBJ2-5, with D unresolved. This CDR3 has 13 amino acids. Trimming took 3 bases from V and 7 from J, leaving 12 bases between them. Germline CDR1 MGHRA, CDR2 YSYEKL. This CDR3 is CASSQFDKGTQYF. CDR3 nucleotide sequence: TGCGCCAGCAGCCAGTTTGACAAAGGGACCCAGTACTTC.

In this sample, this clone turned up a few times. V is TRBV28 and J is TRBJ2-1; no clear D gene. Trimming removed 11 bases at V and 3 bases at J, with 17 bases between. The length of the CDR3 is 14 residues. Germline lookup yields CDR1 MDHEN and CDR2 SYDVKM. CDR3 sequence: CAATAASFYNEQFF. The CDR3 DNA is TGTGCCGCCACGGCGGCTTCCTTCTACAATGAGCAGTTCTTC.

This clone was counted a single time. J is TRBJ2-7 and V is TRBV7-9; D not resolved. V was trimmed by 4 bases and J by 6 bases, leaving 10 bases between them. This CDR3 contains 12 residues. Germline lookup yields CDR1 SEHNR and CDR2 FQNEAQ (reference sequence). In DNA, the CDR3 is TGTGCCAGCAGCTCGCCTCCCAGCGAGCAGTACTTC. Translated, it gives CASSSPPSEQYF.

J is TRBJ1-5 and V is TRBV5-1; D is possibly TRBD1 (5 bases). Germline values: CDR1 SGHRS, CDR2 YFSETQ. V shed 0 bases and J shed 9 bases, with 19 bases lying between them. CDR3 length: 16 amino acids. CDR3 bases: TGCGCCAGCAGCTTGGCGGGGAGGGGCCCTTCGTGGCCCCAGCATTTT. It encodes CASSLAGRGPSWPQHF.

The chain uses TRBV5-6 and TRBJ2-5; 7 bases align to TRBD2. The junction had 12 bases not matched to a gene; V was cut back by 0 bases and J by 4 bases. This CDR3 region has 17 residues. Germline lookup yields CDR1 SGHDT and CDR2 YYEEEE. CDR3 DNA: TGTGCCAGCAGCTTGGAGTCTGTGGGGACTACACCAGAGACCCAGTACTTC. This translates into CASSLESVGTTPETQYF.

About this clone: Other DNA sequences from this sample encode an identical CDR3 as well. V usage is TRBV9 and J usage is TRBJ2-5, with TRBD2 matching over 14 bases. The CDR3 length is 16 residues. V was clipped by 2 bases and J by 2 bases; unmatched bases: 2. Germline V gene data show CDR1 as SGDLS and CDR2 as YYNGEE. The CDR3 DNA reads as TGTGCCAGCAGCGTGGGGACTAGCGGGAGTCAAGAGACCCAGTACTTC. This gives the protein CASSVGTSGSQETQYF.

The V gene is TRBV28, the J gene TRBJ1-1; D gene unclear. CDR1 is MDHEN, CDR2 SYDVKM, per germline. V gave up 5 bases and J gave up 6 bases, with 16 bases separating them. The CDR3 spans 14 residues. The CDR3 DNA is TGTGCCAGCAGTCCCCACCCCGCGGCTGCTGAAGCTTTCTTT. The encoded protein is CASSPHPAAAEAFF.

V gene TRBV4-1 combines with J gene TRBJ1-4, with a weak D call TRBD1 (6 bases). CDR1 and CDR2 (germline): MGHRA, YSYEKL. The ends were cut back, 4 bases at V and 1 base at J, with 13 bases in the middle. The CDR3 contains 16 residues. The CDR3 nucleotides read TGCGCCAGCAGCCGACAGGACGGGTTAACTAATGAAAAACTGTTTTTT. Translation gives CASSRQDGLTNEKLFF.

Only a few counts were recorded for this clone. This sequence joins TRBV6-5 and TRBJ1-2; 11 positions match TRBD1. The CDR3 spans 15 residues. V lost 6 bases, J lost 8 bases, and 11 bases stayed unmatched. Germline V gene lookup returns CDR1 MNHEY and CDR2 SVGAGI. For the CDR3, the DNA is TGTGCCAGCAGGACACGGACAGGGGGCGCTGGGGGCTACACCTTC. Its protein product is CASRTRTGGAGGYTF.

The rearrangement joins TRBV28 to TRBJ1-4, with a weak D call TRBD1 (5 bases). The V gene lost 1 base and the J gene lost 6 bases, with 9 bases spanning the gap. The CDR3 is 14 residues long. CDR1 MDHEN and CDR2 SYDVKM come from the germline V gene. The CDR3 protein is CASSLSGGDEKLFF. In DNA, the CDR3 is TGTGCCAGCAGTTTATCGGGGGGGGATGAAAAACTGTTTTTT. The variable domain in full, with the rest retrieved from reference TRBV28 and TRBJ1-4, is DVKVTQSSRYLVKRTGEKVFLECVQDMDHENMFWYRQDPGLGLRLIYFSYDVKMKEKGDIPEGYSVSREKKERFSLILESASTNQTSMYLCASSLSGGDEKLFFGSGTQLSVL.

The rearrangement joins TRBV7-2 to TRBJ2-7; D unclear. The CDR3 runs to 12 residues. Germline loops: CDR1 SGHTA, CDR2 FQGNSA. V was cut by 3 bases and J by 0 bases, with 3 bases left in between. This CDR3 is CASSLSSYEQYF. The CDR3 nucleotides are TGTGCCAGCAGCTTGAGCTCCTACGAGCAGTACTTC.

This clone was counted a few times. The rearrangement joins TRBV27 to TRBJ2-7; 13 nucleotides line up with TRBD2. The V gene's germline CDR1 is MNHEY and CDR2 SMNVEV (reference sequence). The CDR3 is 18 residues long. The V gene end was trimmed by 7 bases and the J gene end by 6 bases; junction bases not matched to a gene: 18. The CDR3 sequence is CASTPTGLAGPGVSEQYF. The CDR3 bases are TGTGCCAGCACCCCCACGGGACTAGCGGGACCCGGGGTCTCCGAGCAGTACTTC.

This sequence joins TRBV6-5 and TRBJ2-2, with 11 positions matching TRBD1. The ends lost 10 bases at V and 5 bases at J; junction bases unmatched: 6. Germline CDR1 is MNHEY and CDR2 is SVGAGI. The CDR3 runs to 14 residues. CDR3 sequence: CATSGTGGTGELFF. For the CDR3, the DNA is TGTGCCACCTCCGGGACAGGGGGAACCGGGGAGCTGTTTTTT.

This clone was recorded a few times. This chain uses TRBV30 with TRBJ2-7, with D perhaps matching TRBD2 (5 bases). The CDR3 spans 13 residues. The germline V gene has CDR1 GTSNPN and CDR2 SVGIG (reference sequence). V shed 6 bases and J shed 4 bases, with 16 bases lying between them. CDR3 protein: CACRPGELYEQYF. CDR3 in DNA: TGTGCCTGTCGTCCCGGGGAATTATACGAGCAGTACTTC.

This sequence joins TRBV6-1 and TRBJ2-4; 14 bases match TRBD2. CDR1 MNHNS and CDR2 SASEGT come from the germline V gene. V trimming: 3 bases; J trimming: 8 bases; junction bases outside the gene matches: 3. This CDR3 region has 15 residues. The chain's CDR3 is CASSEGLAGEDIQYF. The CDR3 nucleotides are TGTGCCAGCAGTGAGGGACTAGCGGGAGAGGACATTCAGTACTTC.

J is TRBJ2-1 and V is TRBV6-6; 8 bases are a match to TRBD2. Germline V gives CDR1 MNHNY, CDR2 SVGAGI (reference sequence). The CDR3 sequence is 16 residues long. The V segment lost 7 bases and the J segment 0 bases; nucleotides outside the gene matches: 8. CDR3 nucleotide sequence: TGTGCCAGCATCCCCGGCGGGAGGAGCTCCTACAATGAGCAGTTCTTC. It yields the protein CASIPGGRSSYNEQFF.

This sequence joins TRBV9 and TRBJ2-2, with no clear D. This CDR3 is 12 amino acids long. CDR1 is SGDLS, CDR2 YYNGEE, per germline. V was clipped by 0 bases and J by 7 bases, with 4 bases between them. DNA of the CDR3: TGTGCCAGCAGCGTAGGTAGCGGGGAGCTGTTTTTT. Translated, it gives CASSVGSGELFF.

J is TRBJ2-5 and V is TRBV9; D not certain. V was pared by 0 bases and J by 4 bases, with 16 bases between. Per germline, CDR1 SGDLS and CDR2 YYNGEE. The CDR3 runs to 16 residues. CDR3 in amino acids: CASSVATEKRGETQYF. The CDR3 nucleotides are TGTGCCAGCAGCGTAGCTACTGAGAAGAGAGGAGAGACCCAGTACTTC.

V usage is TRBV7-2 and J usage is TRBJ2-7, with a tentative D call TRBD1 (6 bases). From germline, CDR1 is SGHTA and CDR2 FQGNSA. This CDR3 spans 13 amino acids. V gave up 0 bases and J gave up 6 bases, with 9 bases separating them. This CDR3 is CASSLALGAEQYF. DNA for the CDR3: TGTGCCAGCAGCTTAGCGTTGGGGGCCGAGCAGTACTTC.